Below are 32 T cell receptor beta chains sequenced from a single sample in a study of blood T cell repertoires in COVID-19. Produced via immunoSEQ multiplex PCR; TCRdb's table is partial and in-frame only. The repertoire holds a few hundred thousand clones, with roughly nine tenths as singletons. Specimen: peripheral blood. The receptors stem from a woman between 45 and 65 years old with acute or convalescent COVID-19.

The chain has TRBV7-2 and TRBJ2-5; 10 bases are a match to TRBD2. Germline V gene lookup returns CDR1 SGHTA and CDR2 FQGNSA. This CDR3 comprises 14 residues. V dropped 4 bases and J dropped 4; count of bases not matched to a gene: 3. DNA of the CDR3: TGTGCCAGCAGCTCAGCGGGGGGGAGAGAGACCCAGTACTTC. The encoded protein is CASSSAGGRETQYF.

CDR3 DNA: TGTGCCAGCAGTCCTCAGGGGGGTAATCAGCCCCAGCATTTT. This translates into CASSPQGGNQPQHF. The chain employs TRBV6-5 and TRBJ1-5; 7 bases agree with TRBD1. The CDR3 has 14 residues. Germline trimming cut 5 bases from V and 4 bases from J; bases unmatched to any gene: 5. The germline V gene encodes CDR1 MNHEY and CDR2 SVGAGI.

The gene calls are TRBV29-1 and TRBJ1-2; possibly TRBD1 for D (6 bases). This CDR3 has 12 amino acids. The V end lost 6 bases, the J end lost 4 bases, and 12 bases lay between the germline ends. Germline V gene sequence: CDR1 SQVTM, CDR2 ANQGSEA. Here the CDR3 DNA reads TGCAGCGTGGGACGGACAGTCTATGGCTACACCTTC. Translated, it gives CSVGRTVYGYTF.

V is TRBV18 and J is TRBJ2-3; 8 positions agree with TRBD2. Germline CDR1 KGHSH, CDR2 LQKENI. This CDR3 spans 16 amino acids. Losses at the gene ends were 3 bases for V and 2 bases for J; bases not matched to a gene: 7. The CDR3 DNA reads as TGTGCCAGCTCACCCCAGGGTAGCGGGGACACAGATACGCAGTATTTT. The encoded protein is CASSPQGSGDTDTQYF.

The DNA for the CDR3 is TGTGCCAGCAGCACGGACAGGTCGGTTGGAATTCAGTACTTC. Protein product: CASSTDRSVGIQYF. This chain uses TRBV7-2 with TRBJ2-4; 7 bases align to TRBD1. The germline V gene encodes CDR1 SGHTA and CDR2 FQGNSA. The CDR3 totals 14 residues. The V gene end was trimmed by 5 bases and the J gene end by 10 bases; junction bases not matched to a gene: 11.

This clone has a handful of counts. CDR3 nucleotides: TGTGCCAGCAGTTACGAAACAGGGCAATACAATGAGCAGTTCTTC. Its protein product is CASSYETGQYNEQFF. The gene calls are TRBV6-5 and TRBJ2-1; a possible D gene is TRBD1 (6 bases). The V gene's germline CDR1 is MNHEY and CDR2 SVGAGI. V lost 2 bases and J lost 4, with 12 bases in between. The CDR3 loop spans 15 amino acids.

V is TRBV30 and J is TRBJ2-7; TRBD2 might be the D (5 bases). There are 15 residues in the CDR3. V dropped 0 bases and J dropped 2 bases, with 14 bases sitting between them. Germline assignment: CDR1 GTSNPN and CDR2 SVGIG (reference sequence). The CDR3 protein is CAWSVRTGWAYEQYF. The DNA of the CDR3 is TGTGCCTGGAGTGTACGAACGGGGTGGGCCTACGAGCAGTACTTC.

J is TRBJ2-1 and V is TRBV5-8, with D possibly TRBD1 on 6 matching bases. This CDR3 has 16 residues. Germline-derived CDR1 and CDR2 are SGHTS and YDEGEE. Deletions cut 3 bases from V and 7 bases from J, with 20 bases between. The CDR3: CASSYHTGSHWNEQFF. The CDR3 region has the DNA TGTGCCAGCAGCTATCACACAGGGTCCCACTGGAATGAGCAGTTCTTC.

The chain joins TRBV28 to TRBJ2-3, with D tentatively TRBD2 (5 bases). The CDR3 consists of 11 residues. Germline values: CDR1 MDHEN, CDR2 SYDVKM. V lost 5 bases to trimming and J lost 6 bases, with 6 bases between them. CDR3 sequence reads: CASSGLDTQYF. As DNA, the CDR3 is TGTGCCAGCAGTGGACTCGATACGCAGTATTTT. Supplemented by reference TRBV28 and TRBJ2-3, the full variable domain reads DVKVTQSSRYLVKRTGEKVFLECVQDMDHENMFWYRQDPGLGLRLIYFSYDVKMKEKGDIPEGYSVSREKKERFSLILESASTNQTSMYLCASSGLDTQYFGPGTRLTVL.

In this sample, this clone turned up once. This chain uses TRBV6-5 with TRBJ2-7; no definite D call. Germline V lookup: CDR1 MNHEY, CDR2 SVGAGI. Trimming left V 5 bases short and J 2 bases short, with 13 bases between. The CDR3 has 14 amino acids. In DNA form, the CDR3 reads TGTGCCAGCAGTCCTCTAACGGGTACCTACGAGCAGTACTTC. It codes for CASSPLTGTYEQYF.

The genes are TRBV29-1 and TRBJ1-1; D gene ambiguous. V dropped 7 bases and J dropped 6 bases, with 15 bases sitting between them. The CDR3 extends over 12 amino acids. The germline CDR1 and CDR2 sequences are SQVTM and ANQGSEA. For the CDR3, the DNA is TGCAGCGCCAGCATACTTGGGCCTGAAGCTTTCTTT. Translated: CSASILGPEAFF.

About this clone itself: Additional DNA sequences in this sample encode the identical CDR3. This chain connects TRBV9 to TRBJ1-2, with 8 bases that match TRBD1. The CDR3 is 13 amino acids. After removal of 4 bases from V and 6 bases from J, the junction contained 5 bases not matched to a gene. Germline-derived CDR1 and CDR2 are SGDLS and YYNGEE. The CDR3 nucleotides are TGTGCCAGCAGCCTAGGACAGGGCGATGGCTACACCTTC. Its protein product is CASSLGQGDGYTF.

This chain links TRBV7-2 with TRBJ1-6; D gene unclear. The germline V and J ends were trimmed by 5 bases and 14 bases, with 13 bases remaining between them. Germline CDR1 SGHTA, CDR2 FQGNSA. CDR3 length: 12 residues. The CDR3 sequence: CASSLGNLALHF. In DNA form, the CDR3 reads TGTGCCAGCAGCCTCGGGAATCTCGCCCTCCACTTT. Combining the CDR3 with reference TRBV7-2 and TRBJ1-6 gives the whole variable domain GAGVSQSPSNKVTEKGKDVELRCDPISGHTALYWYRQSLGQGLEFLIYFQGNSAPDKSGLPSDRFSAERTGGSVSTLTIQRTQQEDSAVYLCASSLGNLALHFGNGTRLTVT.

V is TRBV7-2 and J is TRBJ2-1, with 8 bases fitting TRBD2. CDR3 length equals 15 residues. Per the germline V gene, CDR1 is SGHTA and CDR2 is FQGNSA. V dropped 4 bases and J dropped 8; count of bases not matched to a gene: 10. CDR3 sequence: CASSSPGRARYEQFF. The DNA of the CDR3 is TGTGCCAGCAGCTCCCCCGGGAGGGCCCGATATGAGCAGTTCTTC.

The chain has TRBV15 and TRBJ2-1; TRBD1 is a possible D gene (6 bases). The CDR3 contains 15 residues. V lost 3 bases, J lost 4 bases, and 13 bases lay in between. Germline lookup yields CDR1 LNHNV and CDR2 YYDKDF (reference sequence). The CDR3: CATSSQGSQYNEQFF. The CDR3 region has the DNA TGTGCCACCAGCAGTCAGGGGTCCCAATACAATGAGCAGTTCTTC.

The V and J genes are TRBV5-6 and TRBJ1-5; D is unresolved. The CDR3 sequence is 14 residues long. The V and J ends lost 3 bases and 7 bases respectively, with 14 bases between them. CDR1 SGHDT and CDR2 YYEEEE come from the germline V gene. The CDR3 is CASSSRVSLQPQHF. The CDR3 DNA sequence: TGTGCCAGCAGCTCGAGGGTCAGCCTCCAGCCCCAGCATTTT.

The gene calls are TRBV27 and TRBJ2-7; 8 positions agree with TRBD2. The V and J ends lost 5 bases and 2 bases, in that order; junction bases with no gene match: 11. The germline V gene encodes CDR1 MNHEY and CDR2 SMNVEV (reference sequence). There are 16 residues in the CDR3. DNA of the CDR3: TGTGCCAGCAGTCTAAGACCCCCGGGACTAGCCTACGAGCAGTACTTC. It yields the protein CASSLRPPGLAYEQYF.

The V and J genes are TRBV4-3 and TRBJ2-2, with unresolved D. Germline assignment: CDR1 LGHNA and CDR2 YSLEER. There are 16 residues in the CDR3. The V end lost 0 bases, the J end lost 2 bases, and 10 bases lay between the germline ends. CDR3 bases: TGCGCCAGCAGCCAAGAAGTCCGAGAAAACACCGGGGAGCTGTTTTTT. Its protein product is CASSQEVRENTGELFF.

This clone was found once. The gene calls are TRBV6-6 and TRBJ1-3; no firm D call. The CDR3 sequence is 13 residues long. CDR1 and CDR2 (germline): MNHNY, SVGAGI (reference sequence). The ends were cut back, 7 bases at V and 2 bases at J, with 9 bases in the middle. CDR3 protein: CASNSGPGNTIYF. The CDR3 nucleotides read TGTGCCAGCAATAGCGGGCCTGGAAACACCATATATTTT.

The CDR3 nucleotides are TGTGCCAGCAGCCCCCAACTAGCGGGGCACCTAGAGACCCAGTACTTC. Protein product: CASSPQLAGHLETQYF. The rearrangement uses TRBV7-2 and TRBJ2-5; 10 bases match TRBD2. There are 16 residues in the CDR3. V trimming: 5 bases; J trimming: 4 bases; junction bases outside the gene matches: 10. Germline loops: CDR1 SGHTA, CDR2 FQGNSA. Filled out from reference TRBV7-2 and TRBJ2-5, the complete variable domain reads GAGVSQSPSNKVTEKGKDVELRCDPISGHTALYWYRQSLGQGLEFLIYFQGNSAPDKSGLPSDRFSAERTGGSVSTLTIQRTQQEDSAVYLCASSPQLAGHLETQYFGPGTRLLVL.

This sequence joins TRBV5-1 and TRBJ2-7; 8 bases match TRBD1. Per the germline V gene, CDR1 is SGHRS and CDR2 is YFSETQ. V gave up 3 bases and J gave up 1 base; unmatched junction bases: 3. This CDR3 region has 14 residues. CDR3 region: CASSYRDRSYEQYF. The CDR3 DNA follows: TGCGCCAGCAGCTATCGGGACAGGTCCTACGAGCAGTACTTC.

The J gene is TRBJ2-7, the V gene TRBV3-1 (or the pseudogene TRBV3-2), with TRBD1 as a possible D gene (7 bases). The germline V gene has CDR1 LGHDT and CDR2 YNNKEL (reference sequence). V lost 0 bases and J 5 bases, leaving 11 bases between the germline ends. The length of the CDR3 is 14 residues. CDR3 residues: CASSQDGRGDEQYF. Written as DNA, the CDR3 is TGTGCCAGCAGCCAAGACGGCAGGGGGGACGAGCAGTACTTC.

CDR3 amino acids: CASSTQGSNQPQHF. The CDR3 nucleotides are TGTGCCAGCAGCACCCAGGGAAGCAATCAGCCCCAGCATTTT. V gene TRBV4-2 combines with J gene TRBJ1-5, with D perhaps TRBD1 (5 bases). Per the germline V gene, CDR1 is LGHNA and CDR2 is YNFKEQ. The CDR3 is 14 residues long. Between the trimmed V and J ends, which lost 5 bases and 1 base, there was a span of 9 bases.

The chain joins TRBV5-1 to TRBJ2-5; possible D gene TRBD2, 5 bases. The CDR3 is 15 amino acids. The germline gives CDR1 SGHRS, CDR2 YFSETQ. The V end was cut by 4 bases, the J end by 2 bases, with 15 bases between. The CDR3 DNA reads TGCGCCAGCAGCAGGTGGGGAGTACCGCAAGAGACCCAGTACTTC. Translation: CASSRWGVPQETQYF.

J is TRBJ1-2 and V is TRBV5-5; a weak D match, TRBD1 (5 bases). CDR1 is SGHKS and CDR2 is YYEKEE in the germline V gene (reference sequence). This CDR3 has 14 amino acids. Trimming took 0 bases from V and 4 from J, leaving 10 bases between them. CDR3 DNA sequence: TGTGCCAGCAGCTTGGCCTCGACAGTCTATGGCTACACCTTC. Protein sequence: CASSLASTVYGYTF.

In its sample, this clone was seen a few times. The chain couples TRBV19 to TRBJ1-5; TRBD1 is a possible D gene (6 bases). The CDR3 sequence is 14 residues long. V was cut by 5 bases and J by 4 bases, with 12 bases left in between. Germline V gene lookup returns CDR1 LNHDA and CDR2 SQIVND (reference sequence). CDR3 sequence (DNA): TGTGCCAGTAGTCTCTGGACAGTTAATCAGCCCCAGCATTTT. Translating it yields CASSLWTVNQPQHF.

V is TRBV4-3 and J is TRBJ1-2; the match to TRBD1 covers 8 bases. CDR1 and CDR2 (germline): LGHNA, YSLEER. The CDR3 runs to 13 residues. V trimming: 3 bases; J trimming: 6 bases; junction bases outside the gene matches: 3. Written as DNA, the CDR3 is TGCGCCAGCAGCCATGGACAGGGTGATGGCTACACCTTC. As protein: CASSHGQGDGYTF.

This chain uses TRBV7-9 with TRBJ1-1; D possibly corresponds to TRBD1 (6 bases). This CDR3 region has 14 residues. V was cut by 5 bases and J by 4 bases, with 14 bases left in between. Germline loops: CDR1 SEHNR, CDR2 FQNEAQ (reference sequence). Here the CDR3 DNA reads TGTGCCAGCAGCCCTCGACAGGATCCCACTGAAGCTTTCTTT. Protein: CASSPRQDPTEAFF.

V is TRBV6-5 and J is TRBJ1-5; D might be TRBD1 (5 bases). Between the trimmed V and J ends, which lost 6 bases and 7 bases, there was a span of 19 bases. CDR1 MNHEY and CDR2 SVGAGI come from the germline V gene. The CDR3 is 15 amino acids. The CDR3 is CASRIGEGVGQPQHF. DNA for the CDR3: TGTGCCAGCAGAATAGGCGAAGGGGTCGGGCAGCCCCAGCATTTT.

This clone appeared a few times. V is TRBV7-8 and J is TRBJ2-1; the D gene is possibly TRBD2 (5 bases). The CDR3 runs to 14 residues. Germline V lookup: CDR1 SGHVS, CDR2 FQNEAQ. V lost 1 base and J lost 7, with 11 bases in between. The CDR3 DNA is TGTGCCAGCAGCTTAGAACAAATAGCGAATGAGCAGTTCTTC. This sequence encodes CASSLEQIANEQFF.

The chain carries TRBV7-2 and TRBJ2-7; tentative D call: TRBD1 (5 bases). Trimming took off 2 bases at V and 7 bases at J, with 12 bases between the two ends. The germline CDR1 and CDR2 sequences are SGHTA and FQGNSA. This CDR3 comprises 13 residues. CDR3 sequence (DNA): TGTGCCAGCAGCTTACAGGGTTTTACGGAGCAGTACTTC. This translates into CASSLQGFTEQYF.

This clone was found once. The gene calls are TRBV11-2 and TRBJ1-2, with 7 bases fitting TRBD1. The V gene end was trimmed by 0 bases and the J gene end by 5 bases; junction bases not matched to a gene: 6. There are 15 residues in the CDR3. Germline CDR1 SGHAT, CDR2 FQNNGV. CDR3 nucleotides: TGTGCCAGCAGCTTAGATTCAGGGGGGAGATATGGCTACACCTTC. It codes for CASSLDSGGRYGYTF.